This T cell receptor (beta chain) was sequenced during a study of T-cell reconstitution after alpha-beta-depleted transplantation in children. Study-wide points: Reports say that about two months after transplant, the alpha-beta T cells came out of several hundred graft clones that had expanded. In some patients, recipient T cells and intrathymic progenitors surviving conditioning explained high day-60 diversity. Newly produced T cells mostly accounted for T-cell counts and diversity one year post-transplant.

Note on this clonotype: Antigen: not known.

TCRbeta library construction was performed incorporating unique molecular identifiers. TCRdb redid the calling of the PCR reads with MiXCR, one entry per CDR3 protein. The profile shows some 310,000 distinct CDR3 sequences, roughly 21% of them singletons. This CDR3 spans 17 amino acids. Germline V lookup: CDR1 SNHLY, CDR2 FYNNEI. Trimming cost V 5 bases and J 6 bases; bases outside gene matches: 12. This TCR came from a male patient under 18 who had a stem cell transplant for acute lymphoblastic leukemia, so the T cells may come from the graft donor. This chain joins TRBV2 and TRBJ2-1; 11 bases map to TRBD2. The source was PBMCs, mostly from graft donor cells, collected 180 days after TCRalphabeta/CD19-depleted stem cell transplant. CDR3 amino acids: CASSPSLTSGAANEQFF. For the CDR3, the DNA is TGTGCCAGCAGTCCTTCTTTGACTAGCGGGGCCGCCAATGAGCAGTTCTTC.